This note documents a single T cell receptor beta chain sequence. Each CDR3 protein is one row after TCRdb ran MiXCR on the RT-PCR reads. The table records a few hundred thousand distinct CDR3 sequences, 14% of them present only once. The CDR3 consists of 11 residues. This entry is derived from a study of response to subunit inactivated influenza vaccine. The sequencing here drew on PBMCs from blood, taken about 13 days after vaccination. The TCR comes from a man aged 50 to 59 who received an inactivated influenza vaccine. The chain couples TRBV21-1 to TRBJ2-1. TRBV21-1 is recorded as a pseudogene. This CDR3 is CASSTNNEQFF. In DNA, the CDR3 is TGTGCCAGCAGCACTAACAATGAGCAGTTCTTC.